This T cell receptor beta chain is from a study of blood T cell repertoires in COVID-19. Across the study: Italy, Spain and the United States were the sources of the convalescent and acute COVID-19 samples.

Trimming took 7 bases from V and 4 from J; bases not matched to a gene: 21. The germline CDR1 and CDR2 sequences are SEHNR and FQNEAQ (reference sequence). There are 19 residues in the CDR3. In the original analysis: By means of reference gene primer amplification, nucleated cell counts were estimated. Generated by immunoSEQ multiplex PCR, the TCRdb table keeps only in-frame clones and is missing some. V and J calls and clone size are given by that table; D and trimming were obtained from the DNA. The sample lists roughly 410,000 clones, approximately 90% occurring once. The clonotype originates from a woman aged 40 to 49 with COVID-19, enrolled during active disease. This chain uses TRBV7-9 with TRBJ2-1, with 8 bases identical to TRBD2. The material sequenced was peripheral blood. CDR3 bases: TGTGCCAGCACCCCGGGGGTGAGAGCGGGGGACGGGACTTACAATGAGCAGTTCTTC. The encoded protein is CASTPGVRAGDGTYNEQFF.